Presented here are 23 T cell receptor beta chains from one specimen sequenced in a study of blood T cells in healthy people across ages. Together with a sample-barcoded 5' primer, a J-beta primer mix was included in a second PCR lasting roughly 6 to 12 cycles. TCRdb re-called the 5' RACE reads through MiXCR, storing one row per CDR3 protein. The table records about 1.1 million distinct CDR3 sequences, 30% to 40% of them present only once. Sequenced sample: blood. The source of these receptors is a young man in good health.

This clonotype was counted only a few times. This chain links TRBV29-1 with TRBJ1-5; maybe TRBD1 (5 bases). This CDR3 contains 15 residues. Germline V lookup: CDR1 SQVTM, CDR2 ANQGSEA. V was cut by 4 bases and J by 0 bases, with 13 bases left in between. CDR3 protein: CSVGEGPLSNQPQHF. For the CDR3, the DNA is TGCAGCGTTGGTGAGGGGCCCCTTAGCAATCAGCCCCAGCATTTT.

This chain connects TRBV20-1 to TRBJ2-7, with D possibly matching TRBD2 (5 bases). Looked up from germline, CDR1 is DFQATT and CDR2 is SNEGSKA (reference sequence). This CDR3 contains 15 residues. Between the trimmed V and J ends, which lost 6 bases and 7 bases, there was a span of 25 bases. The CDR3 is CSAPRRARSLEEQYF. CDR3 in DNA: TGCAGTGCCCCGCGGCGGGCGCGTTCCCTAGAGGAGCAGTACTTC.

CDR3 sequence: CASSLDATGYNEQYF. The CDR3 nucleotides are TGCGCCAGCAGCTTGGATGCGACTGGCTACAATGAGCAGTACTTC. This chain joins TRBV5-1 and TRBJ2-1; D remains ambiguous. The DNA matches TRBJ2-7 better at its end, which makes the J call doubtful. Germline CDR1 and CDR2: SGHRS and YFSETQ. The CDR3 length is 15 residues.

This clonotype was seen more than once but under ten times. The chain has TRBV27 and TRBJ2-3, with 10 bases aligning to TRBD2. Looked up from germline, CDR1 is MNHEY and CDR2 is SMNVEV (reference sequence). The CDR3 length is 13 residues. The CDR3 protein is CAVSGGPLSTQYF. The CDR3 nucleotides are TGTGCAGTTAGCGGGGGGCCCCTAAGTACGCAGTATTTT.

The genes are TRBV12-3 or TRBV12-4 and TRBJ2-2; D call uncertain. Trimming removed 1 base from V and 8 bases from J, with 8 bases in between. CDR3 size: 13 residues. The CDR3 protein is CASSLGNMGELFF. The CDR3 DNA follows: TGTGCCAGCAGTTTAGGAAATATGGGGGAGCTGTTTTTT.

This chain connects TRBV6-2 or TRBV6-3 to TRBJ1-2; D gene ambiguous. Trimming removed 6 bases from V and 8 bases from J, with 19 bases in between. Per germline, CDR1 MNHEY and CDR2 SVGEGT. This CDR3 has 14 residues. This CDR3 reads CASSSRRGGSGYTF. In DNA, the CDR3 is TGTGCCAGCAGCTCGCGTCGAGGAGGGTCCGGCTACACCTTC.

The chain combines TRBV12-3 or TRBV12-4 with TRBJ1-2; D unclear. This CDR3 has 13 amino acids. With 2 bases removed from V and 4 bases from J, the gap between germline ends came to 8 bases. The CDR3 DNA reads TGTGCCAGCAGTTTAAATACAATCTATGGCTACACCTTC. Encoded protein: CASSLNTIYGYTF.

This clonotype was detected a few times. The chain has TRBV29-1 and TRBJ2-7; 7 bases map to TRBD2. This CDR3 contains 13 residues. The germline gives CDR1 SQVTM, CDR2 ANQGSEA. After removal of 4 bases from V and 4 bases from J, the junction contained 7 bases not matched to a gene. In DNA form, the CDR3 reads TGCAGCGTTGCTTCGGGGGAGGGGTACGAGCAGTACTTC. Translating it yields CSVASGEGYEQYF.

This clonotype showed up just a few times. The gene calls are TRBV7-2 and TRBJ1-1; maybe TRBD1 (5 bases). Germline CDR1 is SGHTA and CDR2 is FQGNSA. The V end was cut by 1 base, the J end by 9 bases, with 15 bases between. The CDR3 covers 14 residues. The CDR3 here is CASSLGGSAGKAFF. CDR3 DNA: TGTGCCAGCAGCTTAGGGGGATCCGCAGGGAAAGCTTTCTTT.

This clonotype was recorded a few times. V usage is TRBV7-2 and J usage is TRBJ1-1, with D perhaps TRBD1 (6 bases). Germline CDR1 is SGHTA and CDR2 is FQGNSA. V lost 5 bases, J lost 0 bases, and 13 bases lay in between. The CDR3 loop spans 15 amino acids. CDR3 region: CASSAFRTVNTEAFF. CDR3 in DNA: TGTGCCAGCAGCGCCTTTAGGACAGTGAACACTGAAGCTTTCTTT.

This clonotype has at least ten counts. The genes are TRBV4-2 and TRBJ2-7; D remains unclear. The CDR3 has 15 residues. The V end was cut by 0 bases, the J end by 4 bases, with 13 bases between. From germline, CDR1 is LGHNA and CDR2 YNFKEQ. CDR3 sequence reads: CASSQDRPGSYEQYF. In DNA, the CDR3 is TGTGCCAGCAGCCAAGATCGACCAGGTAGTTACGAGCAGTACTTC.

The V and J genes are TRBV20-1 and TRBJ1-5; no clear D gene. The ends were cut back, 3 bases at V and 1 base at J, with 10 bases in the middle. Germline V gene lookup returns CDR1 DFQATT and CDR2 SNEGSKA (reference sequence). The CDR3 runs to 14 residues. This chain's CDR3 is CSASAVGSNQPQHF. Written as DNA, the CDR3 is TGCAGTGCTAGTGCGGTAGGGAGCAATCAGCCCCAGCATTTT.

The chain combines TRBV14 with TRBJ2-7; D is undetermined. The CDR3 is 15 amino acids. V lost 0 bases and J 3 bases, leaving 12 bases between the germline ends. Looked up from germline, CDR1 is SGHDN and CDR2 is FVKESK. The CDR3 here is CASSQDLNTVYEQYF. In DNA form, the CDR3 reads TGTGCCAGCAGCCAAGATCTAAACACAGTCTACGAGCAGTACTTC.

V is TRBV20-1 and J is TRBJ2-1; no clear D gene. CDR1 and CDR2 (germline): DFQATT, SNEGSKA (reference sequence). V shed 4 bases and J shed 13 bases, with 20 bases lying between them. CDR3 length: 13 amino acids. The CDR3 region is CSAIRSPTETQFF. DNA of the CDR3: TGCAGTGCTATCAGGTCGCCCACAGAGACCCAGTTCTTC.

The rearrangement uses TRBV14 and TRBJ1-2; 10 bases are a match to TRBD1. Trimming at V came to 1 base and at J to 8 bases, leaving 13 bases not matched to a gene. Germline assignment: CDR1 SGHDN and CDR2 FVKESK. The CDR3 spans 17 residues. The DNA of the CDR3 is TGTGCCAGCAGCCAAGGCCTTCCGGGACAGGGGTATGACGGCTACACCTTC. Residues: CASSQGLPGQGYDGYTF.

Ten or more counts support this clonotype. This chain connects TRBV6-1 to TRBJ1-1; weak D call: TRBD1 (6 bases). This CDR3 comprises 13 residues. Germline V lookup: CDR1 MNHNS, CDR2 SASEGT. V was trimmed by 7 bases and J by 1 base, leaving 10 bases between them. The CDR3 is CASTWTANTEAFF. CDR3 nucleotides: TGTGCCAGCACCTGGACAGCGAACACTGAAGCTTTCTTT.

This clonotype was counted only a few times. The V call is TRBV6-5, the J call TRBJ1-5, with TRBD1 as a possible D gene (5 bases). The CDR3 runs to 16 residues. V was pared by 2 bases and J by 5 bases, with 16 bases between. Germline CDR1 and CDR2: MNHEY and SVGAGI. This chain's CDR3 is CASSYPGTVRDQPQHF. As DNA, the CDR3 is TGTGCCAGCAGTTACCCTGGGACGGTGAGGGATCAGCCCCAGCATTTT.

This clonotype has just a few counts. The J gene is TRBJ2-1, the V gene TRBV9; D uncertain. This CDR3 has 15 residues. V was trimmed by 0 bases and J by 0 bases, leaving 7 bases between them. The germline gives CDR1 SGDLS, CDR2 YYNGEE. As DNA, the CDR3 is TGTGCCAGCAGCGTAGAGGCTTTCTCCTACAATGAGCAGTTCTTC. Amino acid sequence: CASSVEAFSYNEQFF.

This clonotype was seen a handful of times. The chain couples TRBV20-1 to TRBJ1-4; the D is unclear. The CDR3 is 13 amino acids. Germline lookup yields CDR1 DFQATT and CDR2 SNEGSKA (reference sequence). The ends were cut back, 4 bases at V and 8 bases at J, with 14 bases in the middle. This CDR3 is CSAKFVGREKLFF. CDR3 nucleotide sequence: TGCAGTGCTAAGTTCGTCGGACGGGAAAAACTGTTTTTT.

This clonotype was counted once. Compared with germline, one end of the junction differs, possibly owing to a read error. This rearrangement joins TRBV6-2 or TRBV6-3 to TRBJ1-2; D perhaps matches TRBD1 (5 bases). The CDR3 length is 14 residues. Germline V CDR1 and CDR2: MNHEY, SVGEGT. CDR3 protein: CASSDSGPNYGYTF. In DNA, the CDR3 is TGTGCCAGCAGTGACTCGGGACCCAACTATGGCTACACCTTC.

There are a few counts of this clonotype. The chain uses TRBV20-1 and TRBJ2-1; TRBD2 matches at 14 bases. J lost 1 base, V lost 6 bases, and 2 bases had no gene match. Germline values: CDR1 DFQATT, CDR2 SNEGSKA (reference sequence). This CDR3 has 15 amino acids. CDR3 protein: CSARLAGGSYNEQFF. For the CDR3, the DNA is TGCAGTGCCAGACTAGCGGGGGGGTCCTACAATGAGCAGTTCTTC.

This clonotype was seen once. The genes are TRBV7-9 and TRBJ2-1, with D possibly being TRBD1 (6 bases). The closer fit of TRBJ2-7 to the DNA end suggests the J call may be wrong. The CDR3 spans 16 residues. The V gene's germline CDR1 is SEHNR and CDR2 FQNEAQ (reference sequence). CDR3 in DNA: TGTGCCAGCAGCCCAAGACAGGCGAGCTCCTGCAATGAGCAGTACTTC. This encodes CASSPRQASSCNEQYF.

The chain carries TRBV6-2 or TRBV6-3 and TRBJ1-4; D not resolved. The CDR3 runs to 13 residues. The V gene lost 2 bases and the J gene lost 8 bases, with 9 bases spanning the gap. Germline-derived CDR1 and CDR2 are MNHEY and SVGEGT. This chain's CDR3 is CASSYVGREKLFF. CDR3 DNA: TGTGCCAGCAGTTACGTGGGGAGGGAAAAACTGTTTTTT.